Each of the 13 T cell receptor beta chains below was sequenced from the same sample in a study of early T cells in non-severe SARS-CoV-2 infection. A single record per CDR3 protein comes from TCRdb applying MiXCR to the 5' RACE reads. The repertoire includes around 77,000 distinct CDR3 sequences, approximately 5% of them detected once, and 7.3% sits in the top ten. Material: whole blood, obtained at baseline. The receptors come from an adult who was a healthcare worker with PCR-confirmed SARS-CoV-2 infection or an uninfected control (not recorded which).

This clonotype appeared many times. The rearrangement uses TRBV25-1 and TRBJ2-7; tentatively, D is TRBD2 (5 bases). V lost 9 bases and J lost 2, with 11 bases in between. Germline CDR1 is MGHDK and CDR2 is SYGVNS. The CDR3 consists of 12 residues. CDR3 DNA: TGTGCCAGTACAATGGGAGCCTACGAGCAGTACTTC. Protein: CASTMGAYEQYF.

This clonotype was counted many times. In DNA form, the CDR3 reads TGTGCCAGCAGTTACGGGAGGACAGGCTATGGCTACACCTTC. Translated: CASSYGRTGYGYTF. The J gene is TRBJ1-2, the V gene TRBV6-5, with 7 bases lining up with TRBD1. V gave up 2 bases and J gave up 4 bases; unmatched junction bases: 4. Germline values: CDR1 MNHEY, CDR2 SVGAGI. This CDR3 has 14 amino acids.

Ten or more counts support this clonotype. The chain uses TRBV19 and TRBJ1-2, with D uncertain. With 7 bases removed from V and 6 bases from J, the gap between germline ends came to 21 bases. Germline assignment: CDR1 LNHDA and CDR2 SQIVND (reference sequence). The CDR3 spans 15 residues. CDR3 sequence reads: CASITSGGSLNGYTF. CDR3 in DNA: TGTGCCAGTATCACCTCGGGAGGGAGCCTGAATGGCTACACCTTC.

This clonotype was found a few times. V gene TRBV11-2 combines with J gene TRBJ2-1, with 7 bases aligning to TRBD1. The CDR3 spans 16 residues. Trimming at V came to 2 bases and at J to 0 bases, leaving 4 bases not matched to a gene. Germline V gives CDR1 SGHAT, CDR2 FQNNGV. As DNA, the CDR3 is TGTGCCAGCAGCTTATCGACAGGGAGCTCCTACAATGAGCAGTTCTTC. This gives the protein CASSLSTGSSYNEQFF.

V usage is TRBV27 and J usage is TRBJ1-5; D is undetermined. Deletions cut 3 bases from V and 3 bases from J, with 9 bases between. Germline assignment: CDR1 MNHEY and CDR2 SMNVEV (reference sequence). There are 14 residues in the CDR3. The CDR3 DNA follows: TGTGCCAGCAGTTTGTCCGGGGACAATCAGCCCCAGCATTTT. This gives the protein CASSLSGDNQPQHF.

This clonotype was seen many times. The chain recombines TRBV7-6 with TRBJ2-1; 7 bases agree with TRBD1. The CDR3 spans 14 residues. Germline V gene data show CDR1 as SGHVS and CDR2 as FNYEAQ. The ends lost 3 bases at V and 10 bases at J; junction bases unmatched: 9. CDR3 in DNA: TGTGCCAGCAGCTTTCCCGAAGGGGGCAGGGAGCAGTTCTTC. As protein: CASSFPEGGREQFF. Looking up the rest from reference TRBV7-6 and TRBJ2-1 gives the full variable domain: GAGVSQSPRYKVTKRGQDVALRCDPISGHVSLYWYRQALGQGPEFLTYFNYEAQQDKSGLPNDRFSAERPEGSISTLTIQRTEQRDSAMYRCASSFPEGGREQFFGPGTRLTVL.

This clonotype was counted ten times or more. The genes are TRBV11-2 and TRBJ1-5; no definite D call. There are 13 residues in the CDR3. The germline V and J ends were trimmed by 6 bases and 4 bases, with 10 bases remaining between them. CDR1 is SGHAT and CDR2 is FQNNGV in the germline V gene. The DNA for the CDR3 is TGTGCCAGCAGTCCTAATCGGAATCAGCCCCAGCATTTT. Translation: CASSPNRNQPQHF.

This clonotype was seen at least ten times. The chain combines TRBV19 with TRBJ2-2; 12 bases fit TRBD2. The CDR3 length is 18 residues. V lost 10 bases to trimming and J lost 4 bases; unmatched junction nucleotides: 16. The V gene's germline CDR1 is LNHDA and CDR2 SQIVND (reference sequence). CDR3 protein: CATTDLGTSGWSTGELFF. DNA of the CDR3: TGTGCCACCACCGACCTCGGGACTAGCGGGTGGAGCACCGGGGAGCTGTTTTTT.

J is TRBJ2-7 and V is TRBV12-3 or TRBV12-4, with a possible D match to TRBD1 (7 bases). The CDR3 length is 14 residues. V lost 7 bases, J lost 0 bases, and 13 bases lay in between. CDR3 DNA: TGTGCCAGCAACGCAGGGGGGAGCTCCTACGAGCAGTACTTC. As protein: CASNAGGSSYEQYF.

This clonotype has a count of ten or more. Here the CDR3 reads CASSSDRGGNSPLHF. In DNA, the CDR3 is TGTGCCAGTAGCAGCGACAGGGGAGGGAATTCACCCCTCCACTTT. The rearrangement joins TRBV19 to TRBJ1-6, with 8 bases matching TRBD1. Germline lookup yields CDR1 LNHDA and CDR2 SQIVND (reference sequence). This CDR3 has 15 residues. J lost 7 bases, V lost 6 bases, and 8 bases had no gene match.

V gene TRBV11-2 combines with J gene TRBJ2-5; 9 bases match TRBD2. This CDR3 spans 20 amino acids. With V trimmed by 2 bases and J by 3 bases, 19 bases remained unmatched. The germline V gene has CDR1 SGHAT and CDR2 FQNNGV. The CDR3 loop reads CASSLNPSAAGGHKEETQYF. The CDR3 DNA sequence: TGTGCCAGCAGCTTAAATCCCTCCGCAGCGGGAGGCCATAAGGAAGAGACCCAGTACTTC.

There are many counts of this clonotype. The rearrangement joins TRBV6-5 to TRBJ2-7, with D possibly matching TRBD1 (5 bases). The CDR3 consists of 15 residues. Per the germline V gene, CDR1 is MNHEY and CDR2 is SVGAGI. Trimming left V 2 bases short and J 2 bases short, with 13 bases between. CDR3 bases: TGTGCCAGCAGTTACAGGGGCGTGGGAACCTACGAGCAGTACTTC. Protein: CASSYRGVGTYEQYF.

This clonotype came up many times. The V gene is TRBV6-2 or TRBV6-3, the J gene TRBJ2-1; TRBD2 is a possible D gene (6 bases). CDR3 size: 15 residues. Germline V gene sequence: CDR1 MNHEY, CDR2 SVGEGT. Trimming stripped 8 bases from V and 4 bases from J, with 18 bases between. DNA of the CDR3: TGTGCCAGCTTCTCGCTAGCGCGACCATACAATGAGCAGTTCTTC. This encodes CASFSLARPYNEQFF.